These 14 T cell receptor beta chains originate from one sample sequenced in a study of T cells in Graves' hyperthyroidism and ophthalmopathy. TCR beta CDR3 region amplification was performed from RNA transcripts. The HTBI set primed first-round TCR CDR3 RT-PCR. MiXCR, applied by TCRdb to the multiplex PCR reads, yields one record per CDR3 protein. The sample holds about 600,000 distinct CDR3 sequences, more than 13% seen once. Sequenced sample: blood. Receptors originate from a young woman with Graves' ophthalmopathy.

DNA of the CDR3: TGTGCCAGCAGCTCTAGGGGGCCTCAGCCCCAGCATTTT. This sequence encodes CASSSRGPQPQHF. The V gene is TRBV6-1, the J gene TRBJ1-5, with 7 bases fitting TRBD1. V lost 6 bases, J lost 6 bases, and 5 bases stayed unmatched. This CDR3 is built from 13 residues. Germline-derived CDR1 and CDR2 are MNHNS and SASEGT.

This clonotype has a count of ten or more. The J gene is TRBJ2-1, the V gene TRBV2, with D perhaps matching TRBD2 (6 bases). Germline V gene lookup returns CDR1 SNHLY and CDR2 FYNNEI. The CDR3 is made up of 16 amino acids. Trimming stripped 0 bases from V and 7 bases from J, with 16 bases between. CDR3 sequence: CASSEARVGSGNEQFF. In DNA, the CDR3 is TGTGCCAGCAGTGAAGCGCGGGTCGGGAGTGGGAATGAGCAGTTCTTC.

This clonotype was detected ten times or more. The chain carries TRBV5-1 and TRBJ2-4, with TRBD1 matching 8 bases. The CDR3 consists of 15 residues. Losses at the gene ends were 2 bases for V and 6 bases for J; bases not matched to a gene: 7. From germline, CDR1 is SGHRS and CDR2 YFSETQ. CDR3 sequence: CASSFSDRGGNIQYF. The CDR3, as DNA: TGCGCCAGCAGCTTCTCAGACAGGGGTGGAAACATTCAGTACTTC.

This chain joins TRBV27 and TRBJ1-3, with D possibly matching TRBD1 (6 bases). V lost 4 bases, J lost 2 bases, and 18 bases lay in between. The CDR3 sequence is 17 residues long. Per the germline V gene, CDR1 is MNHEY and CDR2 is SMNVEV (reference sequence). The CDR3 spells CASSSWGGHVAGNTIYF. CDR3 sequence (DNA): TGTGCCAGCAGTTCATGGGGGGGGCACGTAGCTGGAAACACCATATATTTT.

This clonotype appeared many times. The chain joins TRBV15 to TRBJ2-7; 8 nucleotides align to TRBD2. Germline CDR1 LNHNV, CDR2 YYDKDF (reference sequence). The length of the CDR3 is 16 residues. J lost 4 bases, V lost 1 base, and 9 bases had no gene match. The CDR3 is CATSRGGAGGRYEQYF. CDR3 bases: TGTGCCACCAGCAGAGGTGGCGCGGGAGGTCGGTACGAGCAGTACTTC.

The V call is TRBV18, the J call TRBJ2-3, with D tentatively TRBD1 or TRBD2 (5 bases each). V gave up 4 bases and J gave up 5 bases, with 10 bases separating them. This CDR3 is 13 amino acids long. From germline, CDR1 is KGHSH and CDR2 LQKENI. CDR3: CASSQTRGDTQYF. The CDR3 DNA sequence: TGTGCCAGCTCACAAACGAGGGGAGATACGCAGTATTTT.

The chain employs TRBV20-1 and TRBJ1-2; unclear D gene. CDR1 is DFQATT and CDR2 is SNEGSKA in the germline V gene (reference sequence). Trimming left V 2 bases short and J 1 base short, with 11 bases between. This CDR3 has 14 residues. CDR3 nucleotides: TGCAGTGCTAGACTGACGACGGGTAACTATGGCTACACCTTC. It codes for CSARLTTGNYGYTF.

The chain uses TRBV7-9 and TRBJ2-1; no definite D call. CDR3 size: 12 residues. CDR1 and CDR2 from the germline V gene are SEHNR and FQNEAQ (reference sequence). Trimming left V 1 base short and J 8 bases short, with 6 bases between. CDR3 DNA: TGTGCCAGCAGCTTAGTTGAGCATGAGCAGTTCTTC. Its translation: CASSLVEHEQFF.

The chain employs TRBV28 and TRBJ2-7; TRBD1 aligns across 7 bases. The CDR3 totals 14 residues. Germline V CDR1 and CDR2: MDHEN, SYDVKM. The trim removed 2 bases at V and 3 bases at J, leaving 4 bases unmatched. The CDR3 loop is CASSLGTVHYEQYF. The CDR3 coding sequence is TGTGCCAGCAGTTTAGGGACAGTCCACTACGAGCAGTACTTC.

This clonotype was recorded a few times. The chain combines TRBV7-9 with TRBJ2-1; tentatively, D is TRBD2 (6 bases). The ends were cut back, 6 bases at V and 9 bases at J, with 15 bases in the middle. The germline CDR1 and CDR2 sequences are SEHNR and FQNEAQ (reference sequence). The CDR3 sequence is 13 residues long. The CDR3 loop is CASRFPGDTEQFF. CDR3 DNA sequence: TGTGCCAGCAGATTCCCGGGAGACACTGAGCAGTTCTTC.

This clonotype turned up a few times. This sequence may be a read error, since a much larger clone differs from it by one base. The rearrangement joins TRBV2 to TRBJ1-3; 8 bases map to TRBD1. CDR1 SNHLY and CDR2 FYNNEI come from the germline V gene. This CDR3 comprises 15 residues. CDR3 DNA: TGTGCCAGCAGTTGGGACAGGCGCTCTGGAGACACCATATATTTT. It is translated as CASSWDRRSGDTIYF.

This clonotype appeared many times. The chain employs TRBV11-2 and TRBJ2-1; TRBD1 might be the D (6 bases). This CDR3 is built from 12 residues. The germline gives CDR1 SGHAT, CDR2 FQNNGV. V was pared by 3 bases and J by 13 bases, with 13 bases between. The CDR3 loop reads CASSFSNRAQFF. The CDR3 coding sequence is TGTGCCAGCAGCTTCAGCAACAGGGCCCAGTTCTTC. Full variable domain (outside the CDR3, taken from reference TRBV11-2 and TRBJ2-1): EAGVAQSPRYKIIEKRQSVAFWCNPISGHATLYWYQQILGQGPKLLIQFQNNGVVDDSQLPKDRFSAERLKGVDSTLKIQPAKLEDSAVYLCASSFSNRAQFFGPGTRLTVL.

The V gene is TRBV20-1, the J gene TRBJ2-5; D remains ambiguous. V shed 0 bases and J shed 2 bases, with 7 bases lying between them. Germline V gives CDR1 DFQATT, CDR2 SNEGSKA (reference sequence). CDR3 length equals 13 residues. CDR3 amino acids: CSARDGLQETQYF. The CDR3 bases are TGCAGTGCTAGAGATGGTCTACAAGAGACCCAGTACTTC.

Note on this clonotype: Since a much larger clone is just one base distant, this may be a read error. Lacking the conserved final phenylalanine or tryptophan, this CDR3 likely reflects a read error. V usage is TRBV2 and J usage is TRBJ2-7; a weak D match, TRBD1 (5 bases). Between the trimmed V and J ends, which lost 2 bases and 1 base, there was a span of 15 bases. Germline CDR1 and CDR2: SNHLY and FYNNEI. The CDR3 totals 16 residues. CDR3 sequence (DNA): TGTGCCAGCAGTGAACAGGGCAGGGCCTTATCCTACGAGCAGTACCTC. This codes for CASSEQGRALSYEQYL.